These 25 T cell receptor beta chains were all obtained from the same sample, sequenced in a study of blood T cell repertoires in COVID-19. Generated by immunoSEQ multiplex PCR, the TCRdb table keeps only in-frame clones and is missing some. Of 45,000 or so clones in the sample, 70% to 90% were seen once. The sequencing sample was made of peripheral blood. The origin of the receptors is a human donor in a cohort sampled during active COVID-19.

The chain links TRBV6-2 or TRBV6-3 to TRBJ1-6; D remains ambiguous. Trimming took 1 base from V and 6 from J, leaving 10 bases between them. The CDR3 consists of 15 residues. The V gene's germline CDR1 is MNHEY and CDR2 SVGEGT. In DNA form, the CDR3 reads TGTGCCAGCAGTTACTTCCAGGCTTTTAATTCACCCCTCCACTTT. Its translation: CASSYFQAFNSPLHF.

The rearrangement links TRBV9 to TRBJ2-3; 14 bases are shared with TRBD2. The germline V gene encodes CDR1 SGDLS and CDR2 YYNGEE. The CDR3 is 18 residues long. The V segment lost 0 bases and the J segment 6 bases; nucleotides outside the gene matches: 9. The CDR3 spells CASSVVPGLAGGLDTQYF. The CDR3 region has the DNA TGTGCCAGCAGCGTAGTCCCTGGACTAGCGGGGGGTCTGGATACGCAGTATTTT.

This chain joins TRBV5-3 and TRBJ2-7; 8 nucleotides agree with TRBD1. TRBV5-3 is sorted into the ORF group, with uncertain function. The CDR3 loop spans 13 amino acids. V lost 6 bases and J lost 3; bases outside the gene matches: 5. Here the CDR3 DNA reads TGTGCCAGAAAGGACAGGGAATACTACGAGCAGTACTTC. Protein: CARKDREYYEQYF.

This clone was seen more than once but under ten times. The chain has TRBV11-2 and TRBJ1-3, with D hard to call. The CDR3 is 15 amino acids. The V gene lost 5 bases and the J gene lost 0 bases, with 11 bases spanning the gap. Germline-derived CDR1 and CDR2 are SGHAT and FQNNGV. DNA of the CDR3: TGTGCCAGCAGCCCACTCTCGTCCTCTGGAAACACCATATATTTT. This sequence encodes CASSPLSSSGNTIYF.

The CDR3 DNA follows: TGTGCCAGTAGCTTTAGGGAGGGTGGCAATCAGCCCCAGCATTTT. It translates to CASSFREGGNQPQHF. The chain is built from TRBV19 and TRBJ1-5; no definite D call. V was pared by 6 bases and J by 2 bases, with 14 bases between. The V gene's germline CDR1 is LNHDA and CDR2 SQIVND (reference sequence). CDR3 length equals 15 residues.

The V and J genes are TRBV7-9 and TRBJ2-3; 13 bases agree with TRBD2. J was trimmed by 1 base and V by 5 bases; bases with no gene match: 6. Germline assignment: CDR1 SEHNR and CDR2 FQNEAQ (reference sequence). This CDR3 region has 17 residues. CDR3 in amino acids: CASSPGLAGARTDTQYF. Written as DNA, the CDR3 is TGTGCCAGCAGCCCAGGACTAGCGGGGGCGCGCACAGATACGCAGTATTTT.

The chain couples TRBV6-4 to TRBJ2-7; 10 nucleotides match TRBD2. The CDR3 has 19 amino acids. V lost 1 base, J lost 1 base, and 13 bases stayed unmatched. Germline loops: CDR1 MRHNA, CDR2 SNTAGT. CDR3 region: CASSDYLAGAFEASYEQYF. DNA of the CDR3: TGTGCCAGCAGTGACTATCTAGCGGGAGCTTTTGAAGCGTCCTACGAGCAGTACTTC.

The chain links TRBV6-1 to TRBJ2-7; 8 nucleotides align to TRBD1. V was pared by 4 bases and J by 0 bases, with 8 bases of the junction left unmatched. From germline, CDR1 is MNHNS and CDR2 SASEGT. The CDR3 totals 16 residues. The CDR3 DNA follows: TGTGCCAGCAGTGGCCGGGACAGGCTTCTCTCCTACGAGCAGTACTTC. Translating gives CASSGRDRLLSYEQYF.

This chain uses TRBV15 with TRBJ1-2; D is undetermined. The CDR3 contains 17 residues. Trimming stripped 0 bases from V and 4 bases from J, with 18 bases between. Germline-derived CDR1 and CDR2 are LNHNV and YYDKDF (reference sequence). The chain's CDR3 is CATSRDFHEGSRYGYTF. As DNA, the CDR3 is TGTGCCACCAGCAGAGATTTCCACGAGGGCTCGCGCTATGGCTACACCTTC.

As DNA, the CDR3 is TGTGCCAGCAGTTTCGGTTCACTAGCGGATGAGCAGTTCTTC. Translation gives CASSFGSLADEQFF. J is TRBJ2-1 and V is TRBV28; 8 bases fit TRBD2. The V gene's germline CDR1 is MDHEN and CDR2 SYDVKM. The CDR3 has 14 residues. The V and J ends lost 3 bases and 8 bases, in that order; junction bases with no gene match: 6.

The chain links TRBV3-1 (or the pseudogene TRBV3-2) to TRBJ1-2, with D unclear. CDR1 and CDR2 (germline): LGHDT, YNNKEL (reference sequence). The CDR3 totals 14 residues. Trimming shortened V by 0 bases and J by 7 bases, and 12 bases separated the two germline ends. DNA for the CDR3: TGTGCCAGCAGCCAAGACGGAGGAGTTGTTGGCTACACCTTC. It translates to CASSQDGGVVGYTF.

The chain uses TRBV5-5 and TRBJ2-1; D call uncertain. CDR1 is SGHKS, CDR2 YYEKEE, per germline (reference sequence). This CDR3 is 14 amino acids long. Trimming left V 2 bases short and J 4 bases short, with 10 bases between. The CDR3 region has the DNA TGTGCCAGCAGCTTTGGTCAGATTTACAATGAGCAGTTCTTC. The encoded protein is CASSFGQIYNEQFF.

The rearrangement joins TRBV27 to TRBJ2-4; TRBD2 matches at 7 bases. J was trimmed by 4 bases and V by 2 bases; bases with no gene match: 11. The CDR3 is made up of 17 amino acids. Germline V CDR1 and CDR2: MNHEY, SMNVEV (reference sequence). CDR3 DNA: TGTGCCAGCAGTTTAGACCCCCCAGCGGGGACTAAAAACATTCAGTACTTC. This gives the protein CASSLDPPAGTKNIQYF.

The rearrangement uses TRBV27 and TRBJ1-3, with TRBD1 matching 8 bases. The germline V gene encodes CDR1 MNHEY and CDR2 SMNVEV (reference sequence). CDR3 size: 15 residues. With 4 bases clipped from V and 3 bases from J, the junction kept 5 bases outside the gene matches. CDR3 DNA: TGTGCCAGCAGTTCAGGGGGCGCTAATGGAAACACCATATATTTT. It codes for CASSSGGANGNTIYF.

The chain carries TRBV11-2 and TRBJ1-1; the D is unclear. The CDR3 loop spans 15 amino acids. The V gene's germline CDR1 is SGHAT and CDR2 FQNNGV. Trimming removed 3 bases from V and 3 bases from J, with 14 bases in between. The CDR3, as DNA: TGTGCCAGCAGCTTTCGGGGTCTGGAGTACACTGAAGCTTTCTTT. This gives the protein CASSFRGLEYTEAFF.

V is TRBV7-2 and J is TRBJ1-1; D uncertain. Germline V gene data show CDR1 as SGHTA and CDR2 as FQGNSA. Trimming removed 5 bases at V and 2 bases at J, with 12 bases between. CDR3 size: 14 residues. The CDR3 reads CASSPSGVNTEAFF. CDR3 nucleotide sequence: TGTGCCAGCAGCCCTTCCGGGGTTAACACTGAAGCTTTCTTT. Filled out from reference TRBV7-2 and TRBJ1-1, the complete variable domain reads GAGVSQSPSNKVTEKGKDVELRCDPISGHTALYWYRQSLGQGLEFLIYFQGNSAPDKSGLPSDRFSAERTGGSVSTLTIQRTQQEDSAVYLCASSPSGVNTEAFFGQGTRLTVV.

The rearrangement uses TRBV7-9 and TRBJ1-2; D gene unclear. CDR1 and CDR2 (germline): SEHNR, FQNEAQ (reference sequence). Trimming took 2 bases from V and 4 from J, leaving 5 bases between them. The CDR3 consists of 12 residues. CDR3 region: CASSLSGYGYTF. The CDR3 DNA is TGTGCCAGCAGCTTAAGCGGCTATGGCTACACCTTC.

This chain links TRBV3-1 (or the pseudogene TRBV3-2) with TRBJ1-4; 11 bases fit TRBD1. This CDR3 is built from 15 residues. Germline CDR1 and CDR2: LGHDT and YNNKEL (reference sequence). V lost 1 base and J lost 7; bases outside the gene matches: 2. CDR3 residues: CASSQGTGGGEKLFF. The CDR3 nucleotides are TGTGCCAGCAGCCAAGGGACAGGGGGCGGTGAAAAACTGTTTTTT.

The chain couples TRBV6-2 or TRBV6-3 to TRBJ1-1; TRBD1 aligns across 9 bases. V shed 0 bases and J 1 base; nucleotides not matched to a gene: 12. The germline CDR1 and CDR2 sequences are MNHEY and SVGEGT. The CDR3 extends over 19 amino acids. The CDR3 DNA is TGTGCCAGCAGTTACTCGGCTTTTGGACAGGGGAGGCGGAACACTGAAGCTTTCTTT. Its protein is CASSYSAFGQGRRNTEAFF.

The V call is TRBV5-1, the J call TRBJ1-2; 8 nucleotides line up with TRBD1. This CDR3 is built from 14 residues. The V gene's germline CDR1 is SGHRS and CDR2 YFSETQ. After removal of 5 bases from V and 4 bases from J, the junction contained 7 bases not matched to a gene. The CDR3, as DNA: TGCGCCAGCAGACCTGGACAGGGCGTCTATGGCTACACCTTC. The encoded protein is CASRPGQGVYGYTF.

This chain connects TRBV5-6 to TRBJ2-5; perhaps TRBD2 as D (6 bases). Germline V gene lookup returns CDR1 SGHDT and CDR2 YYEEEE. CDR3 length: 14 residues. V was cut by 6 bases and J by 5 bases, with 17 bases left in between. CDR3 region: CASTPRGLGETQYF. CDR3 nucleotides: TGTGCCAGCACCCCGCGGGGCTTAGGGGAGACCCAGTACTTC. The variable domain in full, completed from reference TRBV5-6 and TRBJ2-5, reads DAGVTQSPTHLIKTRGQQVTLRCSPKSGHDTVSWYQQALGQGPQFIFQYYEEEERQRGNFPDRFSGHQFPNYSSELNVNALLLGDSALYLCASTPRGLGETQYFGPGTRLLVL.

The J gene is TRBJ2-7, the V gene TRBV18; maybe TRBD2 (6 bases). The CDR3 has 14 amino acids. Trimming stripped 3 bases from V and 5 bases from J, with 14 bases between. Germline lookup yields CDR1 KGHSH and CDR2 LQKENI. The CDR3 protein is CASSPSRGLDEQYF. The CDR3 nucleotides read TGTGCCAGCTCACCGTCGCGGGGTCTGGACGAGCAGTACTTC.

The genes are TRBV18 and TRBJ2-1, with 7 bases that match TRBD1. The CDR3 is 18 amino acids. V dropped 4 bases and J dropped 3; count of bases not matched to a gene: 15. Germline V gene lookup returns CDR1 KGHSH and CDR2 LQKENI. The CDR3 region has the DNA TGTGCCAGCTCACTTAGGCCCCCAGGACAGGCGGACTACAATGAGCAGTTCTTC. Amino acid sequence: CASSLRPPGQADYNEQFF.

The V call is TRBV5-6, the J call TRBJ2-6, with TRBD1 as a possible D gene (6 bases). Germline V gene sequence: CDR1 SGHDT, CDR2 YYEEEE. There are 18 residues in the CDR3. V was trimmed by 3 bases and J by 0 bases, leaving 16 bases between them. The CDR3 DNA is TGTGCCAGCAGCTCCCGGGACATTGATCCCTCTGGGGCCAACGTCCTGACTTTC. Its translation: CASSSRDIDPSGANVLTF.

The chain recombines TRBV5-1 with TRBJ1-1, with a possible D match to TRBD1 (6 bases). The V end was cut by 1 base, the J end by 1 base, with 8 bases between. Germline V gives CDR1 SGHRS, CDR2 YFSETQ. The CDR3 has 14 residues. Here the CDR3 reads CASSLLQGNTEAFF. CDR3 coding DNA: TGCGCCAGCAGCTTGTTACAGGGGAACACTGAAGCTTTCTTT.